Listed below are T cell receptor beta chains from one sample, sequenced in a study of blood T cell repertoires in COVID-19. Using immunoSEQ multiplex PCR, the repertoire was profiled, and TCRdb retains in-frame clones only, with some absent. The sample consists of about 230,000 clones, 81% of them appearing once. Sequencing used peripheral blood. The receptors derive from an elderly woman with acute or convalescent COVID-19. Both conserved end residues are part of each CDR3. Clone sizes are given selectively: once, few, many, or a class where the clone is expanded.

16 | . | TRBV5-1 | CASSGVGGLSNEKLFF
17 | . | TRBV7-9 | CASSTTRTSGLYNEQFF
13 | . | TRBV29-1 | CSVVIGNWETQYF
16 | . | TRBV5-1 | CASSFGPKGAMDTQYF
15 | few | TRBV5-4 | CASSPPGRTNEKLFF
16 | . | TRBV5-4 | CASSSGLAGDTDTQYF
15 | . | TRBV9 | CASSGQGGSGNTIYF
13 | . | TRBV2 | CASKVDSFVEAFF
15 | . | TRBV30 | CAWRKTGVYNYGYTF
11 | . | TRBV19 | CASSIYHGYTF
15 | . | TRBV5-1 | CASSPLETGGSEAFF
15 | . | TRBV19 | CASSIRRASQETQYF
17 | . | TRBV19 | CASSIMGGLASVYEQYF
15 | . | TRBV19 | CASREREKSYDEQFF
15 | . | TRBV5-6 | CASSLAPGSNTEAFF
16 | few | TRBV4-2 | CASSPGGGRALETQYF
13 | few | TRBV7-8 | CASSLAGVETQYF
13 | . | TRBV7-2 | CASSLRQNNEQFF
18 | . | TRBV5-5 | CASSLGQKQGAVGETQYF
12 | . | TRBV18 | CASSPTNTEAFF
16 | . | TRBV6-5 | CASSYWALGGTGELFF
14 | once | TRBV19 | CASSGGQGAYGYTF
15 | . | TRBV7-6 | CASSLEAGSNQPQHF
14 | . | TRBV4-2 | CASSQGFGVYEQYF
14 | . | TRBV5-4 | CASSPDILSTEAFF
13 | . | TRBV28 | CASSLGQGFEAFF
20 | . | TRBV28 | CASSPPPGQGRLWGNQPQHF
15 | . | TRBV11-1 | CASSSRDRGTWIQYF
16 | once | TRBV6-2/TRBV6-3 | CASSYTVTGRYYGYTF
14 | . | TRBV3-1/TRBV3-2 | CASSSRGYQETQYF
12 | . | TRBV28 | CASTSPTDTQYF
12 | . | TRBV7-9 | CASSAPGAGYTF
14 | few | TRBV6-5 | CASSYRDTNTEAFF
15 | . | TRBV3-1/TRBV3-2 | CASSPPGINTGELFF
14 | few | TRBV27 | CASSFGQGNQPQHF
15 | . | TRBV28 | CASSLGQDYGYGYTF
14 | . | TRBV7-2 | CASSLWGLGTEAFF